The 3 T cell receptor beta chains presented below share a single source sample, sequenced in a study of OX40 agonist ivuxolimab in advanced cancers. Libraries were prepared by immunoSEQ multiplex PCR; TCRdb keeps only in-frame clonotypes and omits some of them. Here the sample spans about 24,000 clones, over 65% being singletons. The starting material was CD4+ or CD8+ T cells sorted from blood, obtained in a trial of the OX40 agonist ivuxolimab. Receptor source: an adult with an advanced solid tumor such as melanoma, head and neck, liver or kidney cancer.

This clone was counted only a few times. V gene TRBV12-5 combines with J gene TRBJ1-1; 11 bases map to TRBD1. This CDR3 has 18 residues. Losses at the gene ends were 1 base for V and 1 base for J; bases not matched to a gene: 8. The germline gives CDR1 LGHNT, CDR2 FRNRAP. CDR3 region: CASGLDLGQGGWNTEAFF. The CDR3 coding sequence is TGTGCTAGTGGTTTGGACTTGGGACAGGGGGGTTGGAACACTGAAGCTTTCTTT.

This clone was seen a few times. The chain carries TRBV5-1 and TRBJ2-7; possibly TRBD1 or TRBD2 for D (5 bases each). Germline loops: CDR1 SGHRS, CDR2 YFSETQ. The ends were cut back, 0 bases at V and 5 bases at J, with 12 bases in the middle. The CDR3 is 14 amino acids. The CDR3 protein is CASSLGDESDEQYF. In nucleotides, the CDR3 is TGCGCCAGCAGCTTGGGGGACGAGTCGGACGAGCAGTACTTC.

This clone occurred once. The rearrangement joins TRBV7-3 to TRBJ1-1, with TRBD1 matching over 12 bases. J gave up 11 bases and V 5 bases, and 9 bases lay outside the gene matches. CDR1 is SGHTA and CDR2 is FQGTGA in the germline V gene. The length of the CDR3 is 14 residues. The CDR3 region is CASSPGTGGGRAFF. CDR3 DNA: TGTGCCAGCAGCCCCGGGACAGGGGGCGGGAGGGCTTTCTTT.